The rows below give T cell receptor beta chains drawn from one sample of a study of shared clonotypes between healthy human individuals. The method was immunoSEQ multiplex PCR; TCRdb's version includes in-frame clones alone and lacks a portion of them. The repertoire holds roughly 1,100,000 clones, around 76% seen once, with 1.4% in the top ten. Sample: memory CD4+ T cells sorted from blood. The source is a man aged 18 to 35 in good health. CDR3s leave out the opening cysteine and the closing phenylalanine or tryptophan. Size is stated for part of the rows, as once, few or many counts, or as a class when the clone is expanded.

>TRBV5-8|NA
ASSEDGSSYNEQF
>TRBV7-9|NA
ASSADAGVSYEQY
>TRBV7-8|NA
ASSLIGGSYNEQF
>TRBV5-4|NA
ASSLEAGLYNEQF
>TRBV27|NA
ASSRADSADTQY
>TRBV7-3|NA
ASSTDREKTQY
>TRBV30|NA
AWGGSGKTNEKLF
>TRBV29-1|NA
SVDFDGKEGQY
>TRBV27|NA
ASRGTSKDTQY
>TRBV7-2|NA
ASSQKRNNQPQH
>TRBV9|many
ASSPQNRENEQF
>TRBV5-1|NA
ASQREGTEKLF
>TRBV15|NA
ATRAQGQGVEKLF
>TRBV28|few
ASSQGQANYGYT
>TRBV5-5|NA
ASRAGTGYPEQF
>TRBV5-6|NA
ASSFNRDGDGGWKTQY
>TRBV28|NA
ASSSPDPPYTQY
>TRBV4-2|NA
ASSQELTSGRTQY
>TRBV11-2|NA
ASSLGTSETYEQY
>TRBV7-9|NA
ASSPGSGGETQY
>TRBV9|NA
ASSVEDTVSYNEQF
>TRBV28|NA
ASSFTTGSYEQY
>TRBV18|NA
ASSPLGQGNYGYT
>TRBV7-2|NA
ASRRTSGSYNEQF
>TRBV7-2|once
ASSLRRAGSDEQY
>TRBV5-5|NA
ASSWAGTKISGSSYNEQF
>TRBV5-1|NA
ASSSPLPGEAF
>TRBV30|NA
AWSSWKRGQGNTEAF